This T cell receptor beta chain was documented in a study of blood T cell repertoires in COVID-19. Study background: Both acute and convalescent COVID-19 samples were obtained from the United States, Italy and Spain. PBMCs, B-cell-depleted T cells, or T cells were the source of the cDNA or gDNA that made up the material.

CDR1 and CDR2 (germline): MNHEY, SVGAGI. With 8 bases clipped from V and 6 bases from J, the junction kept 1 base outside the gene matches. The CDR3 loop spans 13 amino acids. Original processing methods: Nucleated cell counts were estimated from reference gene primer amplification. Generated by immunoSEQ multiplex PCR, the TCRdb table keeps only in-frame clones and is missing some. V and J calls and clone size are copied from that table; D and trimming were computed from the DNA. The table includes about 200,000 clones, approximately 84% detected once. Sequencing used peripheral blood. This TCR derives from an elderly woman with acute or convalescent COVID-19. The rearrangement uses TRBV6-5 and TRBJ1-6; 10 bases map to TRBD1. This chain's CDR3 is CASRDRGNSPLHF. The CDR3 DNA reads as TGTGCCAGCCGGGACAGGGGTAATTCACCCCTCCACTTT.